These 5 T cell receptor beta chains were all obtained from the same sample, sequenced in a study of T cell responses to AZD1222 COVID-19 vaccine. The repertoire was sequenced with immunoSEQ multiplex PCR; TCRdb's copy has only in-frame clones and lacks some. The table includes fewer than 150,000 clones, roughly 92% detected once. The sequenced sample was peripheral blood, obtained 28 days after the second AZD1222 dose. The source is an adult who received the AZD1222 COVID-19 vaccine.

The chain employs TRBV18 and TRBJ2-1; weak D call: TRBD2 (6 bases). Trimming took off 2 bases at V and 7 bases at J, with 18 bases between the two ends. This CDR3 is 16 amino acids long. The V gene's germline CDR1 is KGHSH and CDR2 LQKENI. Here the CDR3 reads CASSPFFRETSNEQFF. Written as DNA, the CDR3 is TGTGCCAGCTCACCATTCTTCCGGGAGACATCGAATGAGCAGTTCTTC. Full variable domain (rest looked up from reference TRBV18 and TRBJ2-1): NAGVMQNPRHLVRRRGQEARLRCSPMKGHSHVYWYRQLPEEGLKFMVYLQKENIIDESGMPKERFSAEFPKEGPSILRIQQVVRGDSAAYFCASSPFFRETSNEQFFGPGTRLTVL.

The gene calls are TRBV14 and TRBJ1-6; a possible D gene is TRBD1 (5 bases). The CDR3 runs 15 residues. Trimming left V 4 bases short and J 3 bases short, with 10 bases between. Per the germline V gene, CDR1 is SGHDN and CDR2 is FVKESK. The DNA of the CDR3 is TGTGCCAGCAGCCTGGGAGGGGTCTATAATTCACCCCTCCACTTT. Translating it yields CASSLGGVYNSPLHF. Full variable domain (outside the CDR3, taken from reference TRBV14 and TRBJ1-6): EAGVTQFPSHSVIEKGQTVTLRCDPISGHDNLYWYRRVMGKEIKFLLHFVKESKQDESGMPNNRFLAERTGGTYSTLKVQPAELEDSGVYFCASSLGGVYNSPLHFGNGTRLTVT.

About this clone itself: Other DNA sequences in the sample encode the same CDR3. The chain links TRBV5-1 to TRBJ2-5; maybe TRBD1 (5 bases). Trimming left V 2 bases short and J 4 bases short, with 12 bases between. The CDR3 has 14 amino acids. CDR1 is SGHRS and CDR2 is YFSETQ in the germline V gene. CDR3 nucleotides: TGCGCCAGCAGCTTAGGTCAGGGAAGAGAGACCCAGTACTTC. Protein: CASSLGQGRETQYF.

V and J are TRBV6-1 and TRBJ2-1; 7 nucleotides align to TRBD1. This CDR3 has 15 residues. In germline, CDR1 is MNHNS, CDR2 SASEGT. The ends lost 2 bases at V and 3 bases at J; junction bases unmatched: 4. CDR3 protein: CASSERQGIYNEQFF. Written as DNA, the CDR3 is TGTGCCAGCAGTGAAAGACAGGGAATCTACAATGAGCAGTTCTTC.

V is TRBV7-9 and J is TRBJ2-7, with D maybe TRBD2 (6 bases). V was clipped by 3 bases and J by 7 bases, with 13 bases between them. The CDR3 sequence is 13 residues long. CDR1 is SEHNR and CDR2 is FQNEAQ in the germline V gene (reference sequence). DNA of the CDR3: TGTGCCAGCAGCTTGGGGCCGGAGGGGGAGCAGTACGTC. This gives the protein CASSLGPEGEQYV.